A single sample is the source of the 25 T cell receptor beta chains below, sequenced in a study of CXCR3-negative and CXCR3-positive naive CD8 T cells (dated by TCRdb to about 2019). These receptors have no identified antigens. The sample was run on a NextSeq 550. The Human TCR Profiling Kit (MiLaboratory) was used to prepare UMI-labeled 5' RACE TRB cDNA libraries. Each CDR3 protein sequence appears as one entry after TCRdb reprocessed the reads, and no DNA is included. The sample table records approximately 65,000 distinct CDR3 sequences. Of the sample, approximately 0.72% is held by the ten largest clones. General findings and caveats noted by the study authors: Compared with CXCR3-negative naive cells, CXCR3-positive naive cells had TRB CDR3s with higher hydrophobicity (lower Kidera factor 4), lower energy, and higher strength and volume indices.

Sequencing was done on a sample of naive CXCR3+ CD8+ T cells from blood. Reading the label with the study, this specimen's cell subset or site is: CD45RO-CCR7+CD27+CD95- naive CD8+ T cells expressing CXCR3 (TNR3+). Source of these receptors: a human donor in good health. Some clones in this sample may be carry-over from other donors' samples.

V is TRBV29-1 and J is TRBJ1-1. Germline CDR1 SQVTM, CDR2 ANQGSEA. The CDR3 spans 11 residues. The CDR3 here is CSASENTEAFF.

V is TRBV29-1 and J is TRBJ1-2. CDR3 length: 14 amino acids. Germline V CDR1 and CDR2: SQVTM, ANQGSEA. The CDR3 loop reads CSVDSVAVNYGYTF.

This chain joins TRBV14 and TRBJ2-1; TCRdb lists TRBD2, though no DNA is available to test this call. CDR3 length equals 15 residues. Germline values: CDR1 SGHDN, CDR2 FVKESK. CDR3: CASSQGLAGDNEQFF.

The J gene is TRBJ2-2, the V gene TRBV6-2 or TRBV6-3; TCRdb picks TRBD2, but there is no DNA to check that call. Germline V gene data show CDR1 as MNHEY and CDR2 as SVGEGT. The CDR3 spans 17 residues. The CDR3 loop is CASSTSLAGDGTGELFF.

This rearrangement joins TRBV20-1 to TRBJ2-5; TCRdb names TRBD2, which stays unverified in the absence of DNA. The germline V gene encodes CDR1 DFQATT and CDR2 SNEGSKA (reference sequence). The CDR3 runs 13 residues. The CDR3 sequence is CSARDLGGETQYF.

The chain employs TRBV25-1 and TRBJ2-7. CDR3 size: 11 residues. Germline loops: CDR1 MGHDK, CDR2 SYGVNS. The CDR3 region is CASSVSYEQYF.

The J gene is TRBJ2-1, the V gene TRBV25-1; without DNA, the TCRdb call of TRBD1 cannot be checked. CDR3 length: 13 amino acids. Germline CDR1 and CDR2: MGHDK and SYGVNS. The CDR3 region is CASAETFPPEQFF.

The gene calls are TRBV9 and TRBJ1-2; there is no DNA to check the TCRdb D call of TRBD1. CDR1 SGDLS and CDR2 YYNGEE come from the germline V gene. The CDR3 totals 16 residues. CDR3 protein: CASSVGRDGVSYGYTF.

This chain's CDR3 is CASSLRDRLNTEAFF. This chain joins TRBV27 and TRBJ1-1; no DNA is available, so the TRBD1 call from TCRdb remains unchecked. From germline, CDR1 is MNHEY and CDR2 SMNVEV (reference sequence). This CDR3 is 15 amino acids long.

The CDR3 protein is CARQRGGGNTGELFF. This chain joins TRBV2 and TRBJ2-2; TCRdb designates TRBD1, a call that cannot be tested without DNA. The germline V gene has CDR1 SNHLY and CDR2 FYNNEI. The CDR3 covers 15 residues.

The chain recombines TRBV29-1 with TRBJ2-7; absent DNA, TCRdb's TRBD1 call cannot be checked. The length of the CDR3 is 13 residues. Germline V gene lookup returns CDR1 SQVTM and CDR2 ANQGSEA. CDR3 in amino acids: CSAMPGQSYEQYF.

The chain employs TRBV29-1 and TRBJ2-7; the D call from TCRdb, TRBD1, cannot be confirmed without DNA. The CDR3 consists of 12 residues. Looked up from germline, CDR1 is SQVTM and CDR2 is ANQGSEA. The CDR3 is CSVVEQGAEQYF.

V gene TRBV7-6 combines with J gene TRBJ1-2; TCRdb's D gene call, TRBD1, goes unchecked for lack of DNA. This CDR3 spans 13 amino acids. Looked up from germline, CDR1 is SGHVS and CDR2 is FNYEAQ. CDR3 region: CASSQPRGYGYTF.

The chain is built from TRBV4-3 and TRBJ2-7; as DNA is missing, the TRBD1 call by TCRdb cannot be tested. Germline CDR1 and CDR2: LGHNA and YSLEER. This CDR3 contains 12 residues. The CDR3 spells CASSQGANEQYF.

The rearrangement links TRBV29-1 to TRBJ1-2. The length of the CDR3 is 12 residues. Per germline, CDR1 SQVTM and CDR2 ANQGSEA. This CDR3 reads CSADGDFYGYTF. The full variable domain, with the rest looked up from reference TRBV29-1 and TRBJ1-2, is SAVISQKPSRDICQRGTSLTIQCQVDSQVTMMFWYRQQPGQSLTLIATANQGSEATYESGFVIDKFPISRPNLTFSTLTVSNMSPEDSSIYLCSADGDFYGYTFGSGTRLTVV.

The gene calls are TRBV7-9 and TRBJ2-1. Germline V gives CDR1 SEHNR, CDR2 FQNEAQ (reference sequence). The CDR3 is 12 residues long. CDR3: CASSPGHNEQFF. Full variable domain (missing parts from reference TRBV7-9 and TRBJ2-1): DTGVSQNPRHKITKRGQNVTFRCDPISEHNRLYWYRQTLGQGPEFLTYFQNEAQLEKSRLLSDRFSAERPKGSFSTLEIQRTEQGDSAMYLCASSPGHNEQFFGPGTRLTVL.

The CDR3 protein is CASSLDGGGRGKNEQYF. The chain has TRBV7-2 and TRBJ2-7; TCRdb names TRBD1, which stays unverified in the absence of DNA. The CDR3 is 17 amino acids. The germline V gene encodes CDR1 SGHTA and CDR2 FQGNSA.

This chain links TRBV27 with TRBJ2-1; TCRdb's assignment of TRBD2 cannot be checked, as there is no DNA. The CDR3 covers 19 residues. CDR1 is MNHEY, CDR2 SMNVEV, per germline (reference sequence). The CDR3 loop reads CASSFGVAGGSASYNEQFF.

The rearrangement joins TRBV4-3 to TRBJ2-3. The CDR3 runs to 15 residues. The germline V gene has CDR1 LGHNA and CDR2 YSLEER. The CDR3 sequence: CASSQDLAVGDTQYF.

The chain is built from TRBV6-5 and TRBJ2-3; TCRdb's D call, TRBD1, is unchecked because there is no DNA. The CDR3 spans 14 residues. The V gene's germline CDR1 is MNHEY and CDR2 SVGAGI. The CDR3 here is CASSPRQGADTQYF.

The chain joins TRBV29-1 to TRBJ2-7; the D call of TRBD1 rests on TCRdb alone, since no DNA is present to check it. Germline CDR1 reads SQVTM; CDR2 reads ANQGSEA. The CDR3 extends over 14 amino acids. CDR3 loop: CSVDGAGESYEQYF.

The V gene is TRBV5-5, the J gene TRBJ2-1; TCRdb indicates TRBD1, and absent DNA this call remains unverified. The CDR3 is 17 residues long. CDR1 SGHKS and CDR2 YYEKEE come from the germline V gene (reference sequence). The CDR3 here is CASSLAGTGSSYNEQFF.

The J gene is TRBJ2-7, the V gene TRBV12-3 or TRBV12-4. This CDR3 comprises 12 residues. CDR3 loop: CASSFAGSEQYF.

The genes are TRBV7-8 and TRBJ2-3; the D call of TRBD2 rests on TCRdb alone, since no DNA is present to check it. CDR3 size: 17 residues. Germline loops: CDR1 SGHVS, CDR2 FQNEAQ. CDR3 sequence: CASSSHPGLAGTDTQYF.

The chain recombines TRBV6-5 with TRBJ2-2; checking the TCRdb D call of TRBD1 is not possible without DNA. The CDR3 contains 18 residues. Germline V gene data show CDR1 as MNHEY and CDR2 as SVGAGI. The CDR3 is CASSYGSPRGRGTGELFF.